This T cell receptor (beta chain) was captured in a study of T cell responses to AZD1222 COVID-19 vaccine. Findings and limits, study-wide: Donors were largely white British and mainly female; clonal diversity was possibly underestimated. An increase in Spike-specific TCR breadth and depth was observed after two AZD1222 doses. Just a handful of AZD1222 recipients tested seropositive at baseline.

The V gene end was trimmed by 4 bases and the J gene end by 2 bases; junction bases not matched to a gene: 4. Germline V lookup: CDR1 SGHNT, CDR2 YYREEE (reference sequence). The CDR3 extends over 15 amino acids. As regards this clone: Its target is not known.

Method: immunoSEQ multiplex PCR; TCRdb's copy keeps in-frame clones and lacks some. The sample contains approximately 46,000 clones, around three quarters of which appear only once. The receptor was isolated from an adult in good health. Sequenced here: peripheral blood, sampled on day 0 of AZD1222 vaccination. The chain couples TRBV5-4 to TRBJ2-2, with 8 positions matching TRBD2. The DNA for the CDR3 is TGTGCCAGCAGCCGGAGCGGGAGAAACACCGGGGAGCTGTTTTTT. As protein: CASSRSGRNTGELFF. The full variable domain, completed using reference TRBV5-4 and TRBJ2-2, is ETGVTQSPTHLIKTRGQQVTLRCSSQSGHNTVSWYQQALGQGPQFIFQYYREEENGRGNFPPRFSGLQFPNYSSELNVNALELDDSALYLCASSRSGRNTGELFFGEGSRLTVL.